Listed below are T cell receptor beta chains from one sample, sequenced in a study of cytomegalovirus exposure and HLA in healthy donors. Sequencing was performed with immunoSEQ multiplex PCR; in TCRdb, only in-frame clones are kept and a portion is missing. Among about 64,000 clones listed, about 85% were seen once. Sequenced material: PBMCs. The receptors shown here come from a female donor in good health and CMV-seronegative. Both conserved end residues are part of each CDR3. A D gene is named only where the DNA matches it firmly. Not all rows give a size; the values are once, few, many and, for expanded clones, a class.

clone_size	d_call	v_call	j_call	cdr3_nt	cdr3_aa
.	TRBD1	TRBV9	TRBJ1-1	TGTGCCAGCAGCTCAATCTCCGACAGGGGGTGGGCCACTGAAGCTTTCTTT	CASSSISDRGWATEAFF
.	.	TRBV7-9	TRBJ1-5	TGTGCCAGCAGCTTAGACAGGGCCCAGCCCCAGCATTTT	CASSLDRAQPQHF
.	.	TRBV19	TRBJ1-5	TGTGCCAGTAGTGATTGGGGGGTGGGCAATCAGCCCCAGCATTTT	CASSDWGVGNQPQHF
.	TRBD1	TRBV7-9	TRBJ2-2	TGTTCCAGCAGCGCGAGACAGGGGACGAACACCGGGGAGCTGTTTTTT	CSSSARQGTNTGELFF
.	.	TRBV13	TRBJ2-7	TGTGCCAGCAGCTTAGCCGGCACAGACTACGAGCAGTACTTC	CASSLAGTDYEQYF
.	.	TRBV27	TRBJ2-1	TGTGCCAGCAGTTTACAGGGGCCAGGGGGGTATGAGCAGTTCTTC	CASSLQGPGGYEQFF
.	TRBD2	TRBV4-1	TRBJ2-1	TGCGCCAGCAGCCAAGATGTGTTGAGCGGGAGATGGGACAATGAGCAGTTCTTC	CASSQDVLSGRWDNEQFF
.	TRBD2	TRBV4-3	TRBJ2-1	TGCGCCAGCAGCCAAGAATTCAGCGGGGTACAGTTCTTC	CASSQEFSGVQFF
.	TRBD2	TRBV6-5	TRBJ2-7	TGTGCCAGCAGTCTAGCGGGGGGGTACGAGCAGTACTTC	CASSLAGGYEQYF
few	.	TRBV6-1	TRBJ1-2	TGTGCCAGCAGACAGGGTCTGTACGGCTACACCTTC	CASRQGLYGYTF
once	TRBD2	TRBV6-6	TRBJ2-1	TGTGCCAGCAGCCCGGGTAGCGGGAGGGTTGATGAGCAGTTCTTC	CASSPGSGRVDEQFF
.	TRBD2	TRBV5-4	TRBJ2-7	TGTGCCAGCAGCTGGGGGACTAGCGGGGACTACGAGCAGTACTTC	CASSWGTSGDYEQYF
.	.	TRBV7-2	TRBJ2-3	TGTGCCAGCAGCTTAGTTCCAGATGCGCAGTATTTT	CASSLVPDAQYF
.	.	TRBV7-2	TRBJ2-7	TGTGCCAGCAGCTTAGAGGTGGGAGGCTCCTACGAGCAGTACTTC	CASSLEVGGSYEQYF
.	.	TRBV15	TRBJ2-7	TGTGCCACCAGCAGGGGAGGTAACTCCTACGAGCAGTACTTC	CATSRGGNSYEQYF
once	.	TRBV7-8	TRBJ1-1	TGTGCCAGCAGCTTAAACACGAACACTGAAGCTTTCTTT	CASSLNTNTEAFF
.	.	TRBV5-1	TRBJ2-5	TGCGCCAGCAGACCGGGACTCTCGGGAGAGACCCAGTACTTC	CASRPGLSGETQYF
.	.	TRBV7-2	TRBJ1-5	TGTGCCAGCAGCTTATGGCGGGATCAGCCCCAGCATTTT	CASSLWRDQPQHF
.	.	TRBV27	TRBJ1-1	TGTGCCAGCAGCCAAACAGGGAGAGCTTTCTTT	CASSQTGRAFF
.	TRBD1	TRBV6-5	TRBJ1-4	TGTGCCAGCAGTAGACAGGGAGGTGAAAAACTGTTTTTT	CASSRQGGEKLFF
.	.	TRBV28	TRBJ2-5	TGTGCCAGCAGTTCCCCAGTGGTCATAGAGACCCAGTACTTC	CASSSPVVIETQYF
.	.	TRBV6-5	TRBJ2-2	TGTGCCACCACCTATGGAGGGAACACCGGGGAGCTGTTTTTT	CATTYGGNTGELFF
.	.	TRBV7-9	TRBJ1-5	TGTGCCAGCAGCTTAGCAGGGGGCAATCAGCCCCAGCATTTT	CASSLAGGNQPQHF
.	.	TRBV28	TRBJ2-1	TGTGCCAGCAGTTTTCTAGTCAATGAGCAGTTCTTC	CASSFLVNEQFF
.	TRBD1	TRBV19	TRBJ1-1	TGTGCCAGTAGCGAACAGGGGCGACTGAACACTGAAGCTTTCTTT	CASSEQGRLNTEAFF
.	.	TRBV28	TRBJ2-2	TGTGCCATCCCTAGCACGAACACCGGGGAGCTGTTTTTT	CAIPSTNTGELFF
.	.	TRBV27	TRBJ1-5	TGTGCCAGCAGAGACAACAGCATTAATCAGCCCCAGCATTTT	CASRDNSINQPQHF
.	TRBD1	TRBV18	TRBJ2-7	TGTGCCAGCTCATCCACTCCCGGGACAGGGCCCTCCTACGAGCAGTACTTC	CASSSTPGTGPSYEQYF
.	.	TRBV6-1	TRBJ2-7	TGTGCCAGCAGCCGCGGGACTTCCATACGCCAGTACTTC	CASSRGTSIRQYF
.	.	TRBV4-1	TRBJ1-5	TGCGCCAGCAGCCAACCAGGGAACAAACCCCAGCATTTT	CASSQPGNKPQHF
.	.	TRBV6-5	TRBJ2-5	TGTGCCAGCAGTTACGGGGGGACTGTTGCGGTAGGGGCCCAGTACTTC	CASSYGGTVAVGAQYF
.	.	TRBV4-3	TRBJ2-3	TGCGCCAGCAGCCAAGGTGGGGGACAAGGGGCAGATACGCAGTATTTT	CASSQGGGQGADTQYF
few	.	TRBV7-7	TRBJ2-2	TGTGCTAGCAGCTTAGCACCCAGGGGTGCGAAGGAGCTGTTTTTT	CASSLAPRGAKELFF
.	TRBD1	TRBV5-1	TRBJ2-5	TGCGCCAGCAGCGGCAGGGGGCGCGGGGAGACCCAGTACTTC	CASSGRGRGETQYF
once	.	TRBV5-4	TRBJ2-7	TGTGCCAGCAGCTTGTCGGGGAGTCCAAACGAGCAGTACTTC	CASSLSGSPNEQYF
.	TRBD2	TRBV4-1	TRBJ2-1	TGCGCCAGCAGCCTATCTAGCGGGGGTCGAACCTACAATGAGCAGTTCTTC	CASSLSSGGRTYNEQFF
.	TRBD1	TRBV27	TRBJ2-7	TGTGCCAGCAGTGGCCGGGACAGAGACGACGGGCAGTACTTC	CASSGRDRDDGQYF
few	TRBD2	TRBV15	TRBJ2-1	TGTGCCACGGTCGGCAAGATAGCGGGGTACAATGAGCAGTTCTTC	CATVGKIAGYNEQFF
.	TRBD1	TRBV9	TRBJ1-4	TGTGCCAGCAGCACCCGGGACAGGGAAGCAGAAAAACTGTTTTTT	CASSTRDREAEKLFF
.	.	TRBV7-8	TRBJ1-2	TGTGCCAGCAGCTTAGCCACGGGGGACCCTTATGGCTACACCTTC	CASSLATGDPYGYTF
.	TRBD2	TRBV5-1	TRBJ2-5	TGCGCCAGCAGCGTAGCGGGAGAGACCCAGTACTTC	CASSVAGETQYF
once	.	TRBV2	TRBJ2-3	TGTGCCAAAGGGACTGCCCCAGATACGCAGTATTTT	CAKGTAPDTQYF
.	.	TRBV21-1	TRBJ2-3	TGTGCCAGCAAACGAGGGCTAGCGGGGACCTCTAGCACAGATACGCAGTATTTT	CASKRGLAGTSSTDTQYF
.	.	TRBV28	TRBJ1-4	TGTGCCAGCAGTGAAACAGGACCAAGGGGTGAAAAACTGTTTTTT	CASSETGPRGEKLFF
.	TRBD2	TRBV7-8	TRBJ2-2	TGTGCCAGCAGTTTCCCGGGGGGGTATTATACCGGGGAGCTGTTTTTT	CASSFPGGYYTGELFF
.	.	TRBV6-4	TRBJ2-1	TGTGCCAGCAAGGAGGGGCGCAGCCTGGGCAATGAGCAGTTCTTC	CASKEGRSLGNEQFF